These T cell receptor beta chains were read from a single sample in a study of PD-1 blockade in classical Hodgkin lymphoma. Profiled with immunoSEQ multiplex PCR; TCRdb holds only in-frame clones, not every one. The table records some 17,000 clones, 75% to 85% of them present only once. The sequencing used peripheral blood mononuclear cells (PBMCs), collected at baseline. Every receptor here comes from a human donor with classical Hodgkin lymphoma. The CDR3 runs from the conserved cysteine through the conserved F or W.

v_call,cdr3_length,j_call,cdr3_aa
TRBV11-2,15,TRBJ2-3,CASSSASGGGDTQYF
TRBV28,16,TRBJ2-1,CASSLIAGSTYNEQFF
TRBV18,16,TRBJ2-1,CASSPLLASGRDEQFF
TRBV7-6,21,TRBJ2-3,CASSEPRSLVPTTAVVDTQYF
TRBV28,12,TRBJ2-1,CASSATALQQFF
TRBV30,14,TRBJ2-3,CAWSVLAGTDTQYF
TRBV27,14,TRBJ2-7,CASSLGAGGYEQYF
TRBV5-1,14,TRBJ1-6,CASSLGPRNSPLHF
TRBV5-5,16,TRBJ1-4,CASSLVVVSANEKLFF
TRBV2,15,TRBJ2-6,CASREQGSGANVLTF
TRBV7-8,12,TRBJ1-1,CASSQGGTEAFF
TRBV30,15,TRBJ2-5,CAWSRSLGLAETQYF
TRBV28,18,TRBJ1-6,CASSLRGQGSSYNSPLHF
TRBV4-1,17,TRBJ2-7,CASSQDAGGTMGYEQYF
TRBV7-9,13,TRBJ2-5,CASSSGREKTQYF
TRBV2,14,TRBJ1-4,CASSDLLGNEKLFF
TRBV19,15,TRBJ2-1,CASSGRDSFNNEQFF
TRBV7-9,16,TRBJ2-1,CASSLGPWMIYNEQFF
TRBV10-3,16,TRBJ1-1,CAISEAAGGGNTEAFF
TRBV19,17,TRBJ2-3,CASSMLWSGQGADTQYF
TRBV18,16,TRBJ2-2,CASSPQTGGSTGELFF
TRBV6-6,12,TRBJ2-3,CASSGRTDTQYF
TRBV6-5,11,TRBJ2-5,CASSSLSGQYF
TRBV7-9,15,TRBJ1-2,CASSSQSAANYGYTF
TRBV5-1,19,TRBJ2-3,CASSSTGTSGGPHADTQYF
TRBV28,12,TRBJ1-2,CASSFTNYGYTF
TRBV7-8,15,TRBJ1-5,CASSSDRGLNQPQHF
TRBV19,17,TRBJ2-2,CASSIGPGQGGTGELFF
TRBV7-9,14,TRBJ2-2,CASSYDGNTGELFF
TRBV4-2,13,TRBJ2-1,CASSLQGRNEQFF
TRBV7-6,14,TRBJ1-1,CASSLPDTNTEAFF
TRBV5-1,16,TRBJ2-7,CASSPDLATKAYEQYF
TRBV30,13,TRBJ2-1,CAWSADSYNEQFF
TRBV6-5,14,TRBJ1-3,CASSYGFGGNTIYF
TRBV5-1,13,TRBJ2-7,CASSPPQGIEQYF
TRBV7-2,13,TRBJ1-1,CASSLQGYTEAFF
TRBV7-2,15,TRBJ2-7,CASSSDPRGGSEQYF
TRBV28,12,TRBJ2-7,CASSFQNGKQYF
TRBV15,15,TRBJ1-6,CATSRSTGKNSPLHF
TRBV6-1,11,TRBJ1-1,CASIRGTEAFF
TRBV4-2,17,TRBJ2-2,CASSQDRGGSSTGELFF
TRBV19,14,TRBJ1-3,CASQEGISGNTIYF
TRBV19,16,TRBJ2-2,CASSVLGVARTGELFF
TRBV19,12,TRBJ1-4,CASSIQGEKLFF
TRBV4-3,15,TRBJ2-3,CASSAEAGGVYTQYF
TRBV27,14,TRBJ1-2,CASSEGSANYGYTF
TRBV7-2,15,TRBJ2-3,CASSLQGLSTDTQYF
TRBV7-3,15,TRBJ2-7,CASSWGHGLSYEQYF
TRBV7-9,13,TRBJ1-5,CASTNDRNQPQHF
TRBV4-3,15,TRBJ1-5,CASSQEHRGSQPQHF
TRBV11-3,15,TRBJ1-2,CASSKLGKGIAGYTF
TRBV28,15,TRBJ2-6,CASSFQGSGANVLTF
TRBV12-2,14,TRBJ2-1,CASPPPLSYNEQFF
TRBV19,17,TRBJ2-1,CASSIPWTSGRYNEQFF
TRBV30,16,TRBJ2-7,CASEAVLAGGSYEQYF
TRBV5-5,15,TRBJ1-1,CASSSGGGWMTEAFF
TRBV18,16,TRBJ2-5,CASSSSGALLQETQYF
TRBV7-2,15,TRBJ1-5,CASSLGGRGVQPQHF
TRBV6-5,13,TRBJ1-1,CASSYGGDTEAFF